The present T cell receptor beta chain was sequenced within a study of blood T cell repertoires in COVID-19. About the research overall: T cells, B-cell-depleted T cells, or PBMCs provided the cDNA or gDNA that served as material.

Only in-frame clones appear in the TCRdb table, and some are missing; sequencing was by immunoSEQ multiplex PCR. The top ten clones hold 3% of a sample with tens of thousands of clones, about 90% of them seen once. Germline V CDR1 and CDR2: SQVTM, ANQGSEA. V trimming: 5 bases; J trimming: 2 bases; junction bases outside the gene matches: 7. CDR3 length: 14 residues. Sequenced: peripheral blood. The clonotype originates from a woman aged 50 to 60 with active or convalescent COVID-19. This chain joins TRBV29-1 and TRBJ1-2, with TRBD1 matching 8 bases. The DNA of the CDR3 is TGCAGCGTTACCCAGGGGGCTAGAAACTATGGCTACACCTTC. It encodes CSVTQGARNYGYTF.